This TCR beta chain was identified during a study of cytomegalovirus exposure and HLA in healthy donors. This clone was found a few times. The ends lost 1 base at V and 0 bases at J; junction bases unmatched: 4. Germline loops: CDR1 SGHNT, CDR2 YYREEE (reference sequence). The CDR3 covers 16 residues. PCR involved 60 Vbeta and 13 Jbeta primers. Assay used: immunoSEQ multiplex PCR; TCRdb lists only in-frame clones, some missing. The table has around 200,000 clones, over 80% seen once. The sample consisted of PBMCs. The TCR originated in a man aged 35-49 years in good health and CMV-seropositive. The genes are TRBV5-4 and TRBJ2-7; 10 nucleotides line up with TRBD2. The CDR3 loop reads CASSLRLAGVSYEQYF. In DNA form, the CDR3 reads TGTGCCAGCAGCTTGAGACTAGCGGGCGTCTCCTACGAGCAGTACTTC.